This entry features one T cell receptor (beta chain) sequence. Its antigen remains unidentified. V shed 2 bases and J 1 base; nucleotides not matched to a gene: 1. The CDR3 spans 16 residues. Germline CDR1 is SGDLS and CDR2 is YYNGEE. The sample belongs to a study of cytomegalovirus exposure and HLA in healthy donors. Study-wide points: Links to common viral pathogens appeared, in a later analysis, for several of the most significant clusters. The study found most TCR sequences rare, yet found some public TCRs in many donors. As confirmed in vitro, three CMV-associated chains were specific for CMV antigens.

At collection, donors were nominally healthy, but unrecorded immune exposures were probable. The study ran its PCR with 60 Vbeta and 13 Jbeta primers. Assay: immunoSEQ multiplex PCR; the TCRdb copy retains only in-frame clones and omits some. The sample includes some 160,000 clones, about 80% of them seen just once. The V call is TRBV9, the J call TRBJ2-2; TRBD2 matches at 11 bases. Material: PBMCs. The clonotype comes from a man aged 50-59 years in good health and CMV-seropositive. The CDR3 is CASSVTSGGNTGELFF. The CDR3 nucleotides are TGTGCCAGCAGCGTCACTAGCGGGGGGAACACCGGGGAGCTGTTTTTT.